Sequencing of this T cell receptor (beta chain) was carried out in a study of graft-versus-host responses after intestinal transplantation. This clone was counted once. Its antigen is still unknown. Using immunoSEQ multiplex PCR, the repertoire was profiled, and TCRdb retains in-frame clones only, with some absent. The data hold more than 65,000 clones, with roughly 91% observed a single time. Trimming shortened V by 8 bases and J by 5 bases, and 9 bases separated the two germline ends. From germline, CDR1 is MNHEY and CDR2 SVGAGI. This CDR3 region has 11 residues. The V gene is TRBV6-5, the J gene TRBJ1-1; a weak D match, TRBD1 (5 bases). The TCR was taken from a human donor who received an intestinal transplant. This sample comprised unstimulated CD4+ T cells sorted from spleen or lymph node cells, obtained before intestinal transplant. CDR3 DNA: TGTGCCAGCGGCAAGGGGACTGAAGCTTTCTTT. This encodes CASGKGTEAFF.